This paragraph reports one T cell receptor (beta chain). What it binds is not known. The protocol was immunoSEQ multiplex PCR, while the TCRdb copy is restricted to in-frame clones and leaves out a portion. The repertoire holds 200,000 to 300,000 clones, with about nine tenths as singletons. This sample was included in a study of cytomegalovirus exposure and HLA in healthy donors. Study findings and constraints: The study flagged around 160 TCR beta chains as cytomegalovirus-associated. A later analysis found first-cohort TCR clusters tended to co-occur in the approximately 110 validation repertoires.

The donors were in the approximately 130-subject validation cohort; that cohort was separate from the roughly 700-subject first cohort. The CDR3 runs 14 residues. Germline lookup yields CDR1 MDHEN and CDR2 SYDVKM. V lost 4 bases to trimming and J lost 5 bases; unmatched junction nucleotides: 2. Sequenced sample: PBMCs. This receptor was taken from a young woman in good health and CMV-seronegative. This chain joins TRBV28 and TRBJ1-4, with 9 bases matching TRBD1. The CDR3 nucleotides read TGTGCCAGCAGTTGGGACAGGGCCAATGAAAAACTGTTTTTT. Protein sequence: CASSWDRANEKLFF.